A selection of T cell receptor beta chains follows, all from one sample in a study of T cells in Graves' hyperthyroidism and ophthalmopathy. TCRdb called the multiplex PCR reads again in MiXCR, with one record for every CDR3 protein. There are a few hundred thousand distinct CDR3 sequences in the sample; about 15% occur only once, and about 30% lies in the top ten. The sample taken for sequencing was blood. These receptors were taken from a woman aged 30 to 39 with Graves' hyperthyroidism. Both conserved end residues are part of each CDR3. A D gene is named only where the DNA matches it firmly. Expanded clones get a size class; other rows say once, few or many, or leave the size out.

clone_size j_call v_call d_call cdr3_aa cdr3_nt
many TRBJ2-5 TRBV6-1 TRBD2 CASSSGTSGSYQIETQYF TGTGCCAGCAGTTCCGGGACTAGCGGGAGCTATCAGATTGAGACCCAGTACTTC
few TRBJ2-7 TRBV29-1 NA CSVGLADEQYF TGCAGCGTGGGGCTCGCTGACGAGCAGTACTTC
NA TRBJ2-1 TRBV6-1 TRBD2 CASSVSGRGGNEQFF TGTGCCAGCAGTGTAAGCGGGAGAGGGGGCAATGAGCAGTTCTTC
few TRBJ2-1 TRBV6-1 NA CASRVLGLAKFSDEQFF TGTGCCAGCAGAGTCCTCGGGCTAGCCAAGTTTAGCGATGAGCAGTTCTTC
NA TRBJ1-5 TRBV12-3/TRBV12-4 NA CASSLDIDSNQPQHF TGTGCCAGCAGTTTAGACATTGATAGCAATCAGCCCCAGCATTTT
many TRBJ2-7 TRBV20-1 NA CSALSAGSYEQYF TGCAGTGCCCTTTCTGCGGGGTCCTACGAGCAGTACTTC
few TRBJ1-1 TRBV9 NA CASSNQGKAEAFF TGTGCCAGCAGCAACCAGGGGAAGGCTGAAGCTTTCTTT
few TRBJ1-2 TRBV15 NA CATSRDMDSAANYGYTF TGTGCCACCAGCAGAGATATGGACAGTGCGGCCAACTATGGCTACACCTTC
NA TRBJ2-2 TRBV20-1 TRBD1 CSARGRKTGGWTGELFF TGCAGTGCTAGAGGTCGAAAGACAGGGGGCTGGACCGGGGAGCTGTTTTTT
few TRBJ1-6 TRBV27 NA CASSTRRNNSPLHF TGTGCCAGCAGTACCCGACGCAATAATTCACCCCTCCACTTT
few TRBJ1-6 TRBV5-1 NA CASSPRAVKDNSPLHF TGCGCCAGCAGCCCTAGGGCGGTTAAGGATAATTCACCCCTCCACTTT
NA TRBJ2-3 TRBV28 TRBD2 CASSLFFKASGTGNTDTQYF TGTGCCAGCAGTTTATTCTTTAAGGCTAGCGGGACGGGCAACACAGATACGCAGTATTTT
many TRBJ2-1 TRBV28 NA CASSFARLAYNEQFF TGTGCCAGCAGTTTTGCGAGACTGGCCTACAATGAGCAGTTCTTC
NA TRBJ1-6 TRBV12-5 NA CASGFSPLHF TGTGCTAGTGGTTTTTCACCCCTCCACTTT
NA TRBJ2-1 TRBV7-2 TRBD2 CASRSGSGNYNEQFF TGTGCCAGCAGATCGGGTAGCGGGAACTACAATGAGCAGTTCTTC
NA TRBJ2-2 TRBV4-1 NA CASSQITGNTGELFF TGCGCCAGCAGCCAGATTACAGGGAACACCGGGGAGCTGTTTTTT
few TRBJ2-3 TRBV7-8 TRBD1 CASSLTTGQADTQYF TGTGCCAGCAGCTTAACGACTGGACAGGCAGATACGCAGTATTTT
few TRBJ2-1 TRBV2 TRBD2 CASNSGRQQFF TGTGCCAGCAATAGCGGGAGACAGCAGTTCTTC
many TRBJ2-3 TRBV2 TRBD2 CASRELASTDTQYF TGTGCCAGTAGAGAACTAGCGAGCACAGATACGCAGTATTTT
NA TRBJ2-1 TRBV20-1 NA CSAQGGLSNEQFF TGCAGTGCCCAGGGCGGGCTCAGCAATGAGCAGTTCTTC
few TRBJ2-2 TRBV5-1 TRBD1 CASSPAGGLNTGELFF TGCGCCAGCAGCCCCGCAGGGGGCTTGAACACCGGGGAGCTGTTTTTT
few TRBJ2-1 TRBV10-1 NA CASSEPGYNEQFF TGCGCCAGCAGTGAGCCGGGTTACAATGAGCAGTTCTTC
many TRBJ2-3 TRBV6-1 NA CASSEGRTDTQYF TGTGCCAGCAGTGAAGGAAGGACAGATACGCAGTATTTT
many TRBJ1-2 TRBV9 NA CASSVDGRVNYGYTF TGTGCCAGCAGCGTAGACGGGAGGGTGAACTATGGCTACACCTTC
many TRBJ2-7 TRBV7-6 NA CASSSSELSWEQYF TGTGCCAGCAGCTCCTCCGAGTTAAGTTGGGAGCAGTACTTC
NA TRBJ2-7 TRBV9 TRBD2 CASSGVAGEAYEQYF TGTGCCAGCAGCGGAGTAGCGGGAGAGGCCTACGAGCAGTACTTC
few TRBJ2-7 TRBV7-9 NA CASSFVEGLGEQYF TGTGCCAGCAGCTTTGTTGAAGGGCTCGGGGAGCAGTACTTC
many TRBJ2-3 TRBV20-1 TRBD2 CSARELAGVLTDTQYF TGCAGTGCTAGAGAACTAGCGGGGGTTCTCACAGATACGCAGTATTTT
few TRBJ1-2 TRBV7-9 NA CASSLGQSSGYTF TGTGCCAGCAGCTTAGGACAGTCTAGTGGCTACACCTTC